A selection of T cell receptor beta chains follows, all from one sample in a study of Graves' ophthalmopathy and Graves' hyperthyroidism. In TCRdb, the multiplex PCR reads were re-called with MiXCR into one record per CDR3 protein. This repertoire shows about 620,000 distinct CDR3 sequences, roughly 20% found once; its top ten account for approximately 7%. The material sequenced was peripheral blood. The receptor source for this set is a woman aged 18-35 years with stable Graves' hyperthyroidism. Some clones in this sample may be carry-over from other donors' samples. CDR3s include the opening cysteine and the closing phenylalanine or tryptophan. A D gene is named only where the DNA matches it firmly. For some rows the clone size is stated as once, few or many, or as a class when expanded; others skip it.

v_gene	j_gene	abundance	d_gene	CDR3nt	CDR3aa
TRBV2	TRBJ2-5	many	-	TGTGCCTTAGGCCGGGGCCAAGAGACCCAGTACTTC	CALGRGQETQYF
TRBV11-2	TRBJ1-5	few	TRBD1	TGTGCCAGCAGCCCTCGACAGGGGGGCCTGCTGAATAGCAATCAGCCCCAGCATTTT	CASSPRQGGLLNSNQPQHF
TRBV4-2	TRBJ1-1	-	TRBD1	TGTGCCAGCAGCCAGGACGCCCGGACAGGGCTTGAAGCTTTCTTT	CASSQDARTGLEAFF
TRBV19	TRBJ1-6	many	TRBD1	TGTGCCAGTACCACAGGGGGCTCCTATAATTCACCCCTCCACTTT	CASTTGGSYNSPLHF
TRBV5-1	TRBJ2-2	many	-	TGCGCCAGCAGCCGGGACAGCGGGACCGGGGAGCTGTTTTTT	CASSRDSGTGELFF
TRBV6-5	TRBJ2-7	many	-	TGTGCCAGCAGTTACGGGGACCATTCCTACGAGCAGTACTTC	CASSYGDHSYEQYF
TRBV18	TRBJ1-5	-	-	TGTGCCAGCTCCCCCCTTGGGGGCGGGGATCAGCCCCAGCATTTT	CASSPLGGGDQPQHF
TRBV6-4	TRBJ2-7	many	TRBD2	TGTGCCAGCAGTGAAGCGGGGGGTTCGAACGAGCAGTACTTC	CASSEAGGSNEQYF
TRBV5-1	TRBJ1-6	few	-	TGCGCCAGCAGCTTGGCTTCCTCCAGGGTTACAAATTCACCCCTCCACTTT	CASSLASSRVTNSPLHF
TRBV30	TRBJ1-1	many	-	TGTGCCTGGAGTGTGGAGGGGAAAAGGGAAGCTTTCTTT	CAWSVEGKREAFF
TRBV5-1	TRBJ1-5	-	-	TGCGCCAGCAGCTTGGAATCCAGGGACGATCAGCCCCAGCATTTT	CASSLESRDDQPQHF
TRBV2	TRBJ2-5	-	-	TGTGCCAGCAGCGCTGCCCCTCCCGGTTTCCAGACCCAGTACTTC	CASSAAPPGFQTQYF
TRBV20-1	TRBJ1-5	many	-	TGCAGTGCTACCTCGACGATCAATCAGCCCCAGCATTTT	CSATSTINQPQHF
TRBV4-1	TRBJ1-2	many	-	TGCGCCAGCAGCCAAGAAGGCCGAGGAGGCCACTTCAACTATGGCTACACCTTC	CASSQEGRGGHFNYGYTF
TRBV6-5	TRBJ1-6	many	-	TGTGCCAGCAGTTACCGGCACTCCTATAATTCACCCCTCCACTTT	CASSYRHSYNSPLHF
TRBV6-1	TRBJ2-7	many	-	TGTGCCAGCAGCCCAGGAGCGTACTACGAGCAGTACTTC	CASSPGAYYEQYF
TRBV11-1	TRBJ2-7	-	TRBD1	TGTGCCAGCAGTTACTCGATGGGCAGGGGGCAATCCTCCTACGAGCAGTACTTC	CASSYSMGRGQSSYEQYF
TRBV6-1	TRBJ2-3	many	-	TGTGCCAGCAGTGAAGCGCTTCTGGATACGCAGTATTTT	CASSEALLDTQYF
TRBV6-2/TRBV6-3	TRBJ1-1	few	-	TGTGCCAGCAGTTACATGACGCCCTTCGCCGGCGGGGGCGGCCGACAAGCCGAAGCTTTCTTT	CASSYMTPFAGGGGRQAEAFF
TRBV7-2	TRBJ2-2	many	-	TGTGCCAGCAGCCCCCGGAACCCGAACACCGGGGAGCTGTTTTTT	CASSPRNPNTGELFF
TRBV5-1	TRBJ2-7	many	-	TGCGCCAGCAGCGTTACAGGGATCTACGAGCAGTACTTC	CASSVTGIYEQYF
TRBV20-1	TRBJ2-7	-	-	TGCAGTGCCCGATTCGGGCACTCCTACGAGCAGTACTTC	CSARFGHSYEQYF
TRBV6-1	TRBJ1-5	many	-	TGTGCCACCTTAGACGTCTATAGCAATCAGCCCCAGCATTTT	CATLDVYSNQPQHF
TRBV2	TRBJ1-2	many	TRBD1	TGTGCCAGCAGTGGACAGGGAGAGGATGGCTACACCTTC	CASSGQGEDGYTF
TRBV2	TRBJ2-4	many	-	TGTGCCAGCAGTGAAGATCAGATAGCCAAAAACATTCAGTACTTC	CASSEDQIAKNIQYF
TRBV6-1	TRBJ2-2	few	TRBD2	TGTGCCAGCAGCAAAGGGACTAGCGGGGGGGGGCTGTTTTTT	CASSKGTSGGGLFF
TRBV28	TRBJ1-2	many	-	TGTGCCAGCAGTTTACGGGTGCCACTGGGGGGCTACACCTTC	CASSLRVPLGGYTF
TRBV12-3/TRBV12-4	TRBJ2-5	many	-	TGTGCCAGCAGTTTAGGGCCAGGTTTCAGTCCAAAACCGAGAGAAGAGACCCAGTACTTC	CASSLGPGFSPKPREETQYF
TRBV11-2	TRBJ1-2	few	TRBD1	TGTGCCAGCGTTGGGACAGGGGGATCAGGCTACACCTTC	CASVGTGGSGYTF
TRBV12-3/TRBV12-4	TRBJ1-3	many	-	TGTGCCAGCAGTTCCCGGGCGTTTGGAAACACCATATATTTT	CASSSRAFGNTIYF
TRBV19	TRBJ2-4	-	TRBD2	TGTGCCAGTAGCCTACTAGCGGGGGTAGCCAAAAACATTAAGTACTTC	CASSLLAGVAKNIKYF
TRBV29-1	TRBJ2-7	many	TRBD1	TGCAGCGTTTACACCGGGACAGGGGTCCACGAGCAGTACTTC	CSVYTGTGVHEQYF
TRBV27	TRBJ2-6	many	-	TGTGCCAGCAGTTTGGGGAACTCTGGGGCCAACGTCCTGACTTTC	CASSLGNSGANVLTF
TRBV20-1	TRBJ1-2	many	-	TGCAGTGCCTCTGAGAACTTAGCTAACTATGGCTACACCTTC	CSASENLANYGYTF
TRBV7-2	TRBJ1-2	many	TRBD1	TGTGCCAGCAGCACCACAGGGGGCCTCTATGGCTACACCTTC	CASSTTGGLYGYTF
TRBV5-1	TRBJ1-1	few	-	TGCGCCAGCAGCTTGGCCCCAGGGGCGGACACTGAAGCTTTCTTT	CASSLAPGADTEAFF
TRBV18	TRBJ2-5	-	-	TGTGCCAGCTCACCAGGGGACTGCCTAACGAAAGAGACCCAGTACTTC	CASSPGDCLTKETQYF
TRBV19	TRBJ1-5	many	-	TGTGCCAGTAGTCAGGACAGAACCTATCAGCCCCAGCATTTT	CASSQDRTYQPQHF
TRBV6-2/TRBV6-3	TRBJ2-7	many	TRBD2	TGTGCCAGCAGTTCCCCTGCTAGCGGCTATACCTACGAGCAGTACTTC	CASSSPASGYTYEQYF
TRBV28	TRBJ2-5	-	TRBD1	TGTGCCAGCAGTCCTGACAGGGCGGTTTTTGTAGAGACCCAGTACTTC	CASSPDRAVFVETQYF
TRBV11-1	TRBJ2-7	-	-	TGCGCCAGCAGCCCCTTGCGGGGGCCAGGCCCCTACGAGCAGTACTTC	CASSPLRGPGPYEQYF
TRBV19	TRBJ2-7	many	-	TGTGCCAGTAGTCCCCGACCCTCACTGGGCTCCTACGAGCAGTACTTC	CASSPRPSLGSYEQYF
TRBV4-1	TRBJ2-2	-	-	TGCGCCAGCAGCCAAGATTGGGGTTATAAGGCGGAGAACACCGGGGAGCTGTTTTTT	CASSQDWGYKAENTGELFF
TRBV19	TRBJ1-6	few	-	TGTGCCAGTAGAAAAGCGGGGCACCAGCAACTTAATTCACCCCTCCACTTT	CASRKAGHQQLNSPLHF
TRBV9	TRBJ1-3	-	-	TGTGCCAGCAGCGTATCCACAGGGATTGCTGGAAACACCATATATTTT	CASSVSTGIAGNTIYF
TRBV28	TRBJ2-5	many	TRBD2	TGTGCCAGCAGTTTAATGGGACTACGAGAGACCCAGTACTTC	CASSLMGLRETQYF
TRBV15	TRBJ1-1	many	-	TGTGCCACCAGCTCTGGGTGGAACACTGAAGCTTTCTTT	CATSSGWNTEAFF